This record looks at one T cell receptor (beta chain) sequence and its context. The source of the sample is a study of blood T cell repertoires in COVID-19. Study in general: Italy, Spain and the United States were the sources of the convalescent and acute COVID-19 samples. PBMCs, B-cell-depleted T cells, or T cells provided the cDNA or gDNA that made up the material.

The CDR3 is made up of 15 amino acids. CDR1 is SGHAT and CDR2 is FQDESV in the germline V gene (reference sequence). Trimming took off 5 bases at V and 1 base at J, with 11 bases between the two ends. Here immunoSEQ multiplex PCR was the method, and the copy in TCRdb shows in-frame clones only, minus some. The sample contains fewer than 400,000 clones, about 85% of which appear only once. The rearrangement uses TRBV11-1 and TRBJ2-2; perhaps TRBD1 as D (6 bases). Sequencing used peripheral blood. The receptor's source is a young woman with acute or convalescent COVID-19. The CDR3 region is CASSPQGGNTGELFF. CDR3 nucleotides: TGTGCCAGCAGCCCGCAAGGGGGGAACACCGGGGAGCTGTTTTTT.